This T cell receptor (beta chain) was retrieved from a study of T cells in Graves' hyperthyroidism and ophthalmopathy. Absence of ophthalmopathy progression within 18 months defined stable Graves' hyperthyroidism. Patients aged 18 to 65 had newly diagnosed hyperthyroidism that had lasted under 2 months. Uncontrolled infection, other autoimmune disease, pregnancy or lactation barred patients from enrollment. Using approximately 10 ml of fresh peripheral blood, PBMCs were prepared. Amplified TCR beta CDR3 regions derived from RNA transcripts. Initially, a first-round RT-PCR of the TCR CDR3 employed the HTBI primer set. Via MiXCR, TCRdb re-called the multiplex PCR reads, giving one row per CDR3 protein. The sample lists 350,000 to 400,000 distinct CDR3 sequences, approximately 14% occurring once. This clonotype was obtained from a woman aged 55-69 years with Graves' hyperthyroidism. The material sequenced was blood.

CDR3 nucleotides: TGTGCCTGGAGTAGAGGGAAAGGGGACACCGGGGAGCTGTTTTTT. Its translation is CAWSRGKGDTGELFF. J is TRBJ2-2 and V is TRBV30; D may correspond to TRBD1 or TRBD2 (5 bases each). The CDR3 covers 15 residues. Germline values: CDR1 GTSNPN, CDR2 SVGIG (reference sequence). The V end lost 2 bases, the J end lost 3 bases, and 13 bases lay between the germline ends.